This section outlines one T cell receptor beta chain sequence together with its context. Its specificity is unknown. Unstimulated regulatory T cells (CD4+CD25+CD127-), CD4+CD25- non-regulatory cells, CD4 and CD8 cells were FACS-sorted from thawed PBMCs. Profiled with immunoSEQ multiplex PCR; TCRdb holds only in-frame clones, not every one. In the table there are about 240,000 clones, 84% of which are singletons. The trim removed 5 bases at V and 4 bases at J, leaving 5 bases unmatched. The V gene's germline CDR1 is MNHEY and CDR2 SMNVEV (reference sequence). CDR3 length equals 14 residues. These data are taken from a study of Tregs in tolerant kidney transplant recipients. The study, taken as a whole, reports: Validation in larger populations is needed because few patients were studied.

The receptor was derived from a human donor in good health. This rearrangement joins TRBV27 to TRBJ2-5; 9 positions match TRBD1. What was sequenced was CD4+ T cells from blood. The CDR3 nucleotides read TGTGCCAGCAGTCCTCGGGACAGGGCAGAGACCCAGTACTTC. Residues: CASSPRDRAETQYF.